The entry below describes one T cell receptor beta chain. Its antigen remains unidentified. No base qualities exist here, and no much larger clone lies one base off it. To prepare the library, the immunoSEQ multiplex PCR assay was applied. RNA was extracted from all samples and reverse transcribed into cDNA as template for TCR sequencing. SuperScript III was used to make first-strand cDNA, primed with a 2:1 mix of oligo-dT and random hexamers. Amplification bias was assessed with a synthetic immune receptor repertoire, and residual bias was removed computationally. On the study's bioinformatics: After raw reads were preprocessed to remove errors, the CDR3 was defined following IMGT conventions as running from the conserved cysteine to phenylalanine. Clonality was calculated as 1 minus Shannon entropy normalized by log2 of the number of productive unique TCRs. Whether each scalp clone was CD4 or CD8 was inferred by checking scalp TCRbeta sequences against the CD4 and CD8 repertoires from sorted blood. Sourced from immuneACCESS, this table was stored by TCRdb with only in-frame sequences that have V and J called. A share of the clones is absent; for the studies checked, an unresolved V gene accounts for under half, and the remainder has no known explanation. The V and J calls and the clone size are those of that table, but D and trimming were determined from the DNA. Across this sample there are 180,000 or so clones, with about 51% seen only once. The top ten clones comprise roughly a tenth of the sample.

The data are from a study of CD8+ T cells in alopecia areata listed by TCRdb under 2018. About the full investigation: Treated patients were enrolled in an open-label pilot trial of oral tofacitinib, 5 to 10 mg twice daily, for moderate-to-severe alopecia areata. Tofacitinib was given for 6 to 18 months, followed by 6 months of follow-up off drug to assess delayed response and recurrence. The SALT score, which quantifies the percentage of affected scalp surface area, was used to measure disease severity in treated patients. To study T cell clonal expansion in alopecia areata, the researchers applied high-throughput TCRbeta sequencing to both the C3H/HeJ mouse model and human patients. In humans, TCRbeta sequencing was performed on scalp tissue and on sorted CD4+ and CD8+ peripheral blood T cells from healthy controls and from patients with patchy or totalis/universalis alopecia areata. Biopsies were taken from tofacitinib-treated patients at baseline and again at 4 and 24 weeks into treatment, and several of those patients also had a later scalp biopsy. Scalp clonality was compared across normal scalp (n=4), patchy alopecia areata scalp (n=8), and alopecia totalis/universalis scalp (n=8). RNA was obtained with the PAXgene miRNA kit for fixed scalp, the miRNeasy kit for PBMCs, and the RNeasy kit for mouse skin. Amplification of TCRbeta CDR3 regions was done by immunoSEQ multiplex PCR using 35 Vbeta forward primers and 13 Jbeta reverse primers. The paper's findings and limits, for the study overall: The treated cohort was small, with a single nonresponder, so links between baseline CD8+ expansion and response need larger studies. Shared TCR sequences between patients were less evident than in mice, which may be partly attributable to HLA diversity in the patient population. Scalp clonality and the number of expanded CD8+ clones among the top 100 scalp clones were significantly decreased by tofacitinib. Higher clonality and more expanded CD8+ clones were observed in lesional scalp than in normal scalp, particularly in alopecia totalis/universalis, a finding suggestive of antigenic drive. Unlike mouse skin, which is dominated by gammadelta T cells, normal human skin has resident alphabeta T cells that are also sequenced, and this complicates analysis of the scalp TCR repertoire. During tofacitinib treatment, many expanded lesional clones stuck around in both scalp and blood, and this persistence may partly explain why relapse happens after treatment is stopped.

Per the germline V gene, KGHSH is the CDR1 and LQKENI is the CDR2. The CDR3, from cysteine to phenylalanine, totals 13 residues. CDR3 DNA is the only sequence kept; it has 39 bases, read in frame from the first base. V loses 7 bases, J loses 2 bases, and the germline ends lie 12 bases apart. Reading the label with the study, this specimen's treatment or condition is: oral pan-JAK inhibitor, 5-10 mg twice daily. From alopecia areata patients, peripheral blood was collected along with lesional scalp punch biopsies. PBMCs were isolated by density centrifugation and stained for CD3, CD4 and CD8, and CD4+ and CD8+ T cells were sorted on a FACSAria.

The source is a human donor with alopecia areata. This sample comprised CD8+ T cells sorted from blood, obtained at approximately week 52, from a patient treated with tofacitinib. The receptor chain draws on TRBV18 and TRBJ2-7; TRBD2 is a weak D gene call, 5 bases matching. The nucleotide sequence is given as TGTGCCAGCTTCTTTCCGGGGACCTACGAGCAGTACTTC. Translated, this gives CASFFPGTYEQYF.